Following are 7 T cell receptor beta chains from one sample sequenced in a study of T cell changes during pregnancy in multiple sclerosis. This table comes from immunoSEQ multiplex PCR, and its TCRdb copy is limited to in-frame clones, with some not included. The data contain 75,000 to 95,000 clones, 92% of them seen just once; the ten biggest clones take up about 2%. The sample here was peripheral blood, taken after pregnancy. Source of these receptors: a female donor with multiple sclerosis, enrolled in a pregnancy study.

The CDR3 nucleotides read TGTGCCAGCAGCTCGACAGGGGGCGTAGGCACTGAAGCTTTCTTT. Protein sequence: CASSSTGGVGTEAFF. The chain is built from TRBV11-1 and TRBJ1-1, with 10 bases identical to TRBD1. This CDR3 is built from 15 residues. Unmatched junction bases numbered 6, after V lost 4 bases and J lost 4 bases. The germline V gene encodes CDR1 SGHAT and CDR2 FQDESV (reference sequence).

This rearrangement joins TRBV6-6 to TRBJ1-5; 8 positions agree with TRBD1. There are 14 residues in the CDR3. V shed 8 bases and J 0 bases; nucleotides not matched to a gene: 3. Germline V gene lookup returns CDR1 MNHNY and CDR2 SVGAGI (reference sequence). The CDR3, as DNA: TGTGCCAGCGTCACAGGGGGTAGCAATCAGCCCCAGCATTTT. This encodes CASVTGGSNQPQHF.

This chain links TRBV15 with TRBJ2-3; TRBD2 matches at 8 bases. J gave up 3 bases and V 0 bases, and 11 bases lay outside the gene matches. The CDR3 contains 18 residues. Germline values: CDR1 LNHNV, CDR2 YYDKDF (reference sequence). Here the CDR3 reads CATSREMAGGPITDTQYF. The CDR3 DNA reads TGTGCCACCAGCAGAGAAATGGCGGGAGGACCTATTACAGATACGCAGTATTTT.

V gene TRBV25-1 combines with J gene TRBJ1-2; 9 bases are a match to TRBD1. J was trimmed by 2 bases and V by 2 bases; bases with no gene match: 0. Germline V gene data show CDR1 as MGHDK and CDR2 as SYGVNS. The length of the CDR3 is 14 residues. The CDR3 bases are TGTGCCAGCAGTGAAACAGGGGGCAACTATGGCTACACCTTC. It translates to CASSETGGNYGYTF.

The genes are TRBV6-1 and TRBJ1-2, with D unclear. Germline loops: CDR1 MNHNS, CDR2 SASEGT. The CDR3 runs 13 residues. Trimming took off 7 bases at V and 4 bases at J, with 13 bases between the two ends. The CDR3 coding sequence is TGTGCCAGCATTTCGGAGGGTAGCTATGGCTACACCTTC. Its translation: CASISEGSYGYTF.

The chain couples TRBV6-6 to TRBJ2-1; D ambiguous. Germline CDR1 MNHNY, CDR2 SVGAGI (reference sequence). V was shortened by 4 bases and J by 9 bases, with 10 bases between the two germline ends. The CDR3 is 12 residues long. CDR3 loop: CASSFLDSEQFF. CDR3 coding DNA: TGTGCCAGCAGTTTTCTAGACTCTGAGCAGTTCTTC.

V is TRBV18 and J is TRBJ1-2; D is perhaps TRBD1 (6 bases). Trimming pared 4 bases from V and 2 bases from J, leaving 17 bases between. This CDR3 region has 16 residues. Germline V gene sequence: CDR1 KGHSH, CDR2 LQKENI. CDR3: CASSLISDSLNYGYTF. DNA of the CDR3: TGTGCCAGCTCACTCATTTCGGACAGTCTCAACTATGGCTACACCTTC. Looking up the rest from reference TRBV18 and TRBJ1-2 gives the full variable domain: NAGVMQNPRHLVRRRGQEARLRCSPMKGHSHVYWYRQLPEEGLKFMVYLQKENIIDESGMPKERFSAEFPKEGPSILRIQQVVRGDSAAYFCASSLISDSLNYGYTFGSGTRLTVV.